This T cell receptor (beta chain) came from a study of identical twins. Study-wide points: Beta out-of-frame sequences displayed a weaker excess of sharing between twins. Alpha sequences that were out-of-frame and twin-shared showed an excess of low generation probability.

A universal primer site was created by template switching, with the cDNA bearing unique molecular identifiers. TCRdb analysed the 5' RACE reads with MiXCR anew, one entry per CDR3 protein. The sample carries 1.5 million to 2 million distinct CDR3 sequences, about 32% recorded once. This clonotype has more than one count but fewer than ten. Its antigen is unidentified. The sample comprised cord blood. The source of this sequence is a newborn girl in good health.

CDR3 protein: CSANSDGRKNIQYF. CDR3 coding DNA: TGCAGTGCTAACTCTGATGGGCGGAAAAACATTCAGTACTTC. This chain links TRBV20-1 with TRBJ2-4, with D unresolved. In germline, CDR1 is DFQATT, CDR2 SNEGSKA (reference sequence). This CDR3 region has 14 residues. The ends were cut back, 4 bases at V and 4 bases at J, with 14 bases in the middle.